The next 10 T cell receptor beta chains were all read from a single sample in a study of T-cell memory formation after mild COVID-19. MiXCR, run by TCRdb on the 5' RACE reads, gives a single entry per CDR3 protein. The table shows nearly 200,000 distinct CDR3 sequences, with around 20% occurring only once. The sequenced sample was PBMCs or a T cell subset sorted from them (not recorded which). All receptors derive from an adult woman who had mild COVID-19 (a few samples of this study predate the infection). Cell type and time point are not known.

The sample holds a few counts of this clonotype. This chain joins TRBV7-2 and TRBJ2-5; TRBD2 agrees at 14 bases. The CDR3 covers 15 residues. Germline assignment: CDR1 SGHTA and CDR2 FQGNSA. The V and J ends lost 5 bases and 3 bases, in that order; junction bases with no gene match: 2. The CDR3 region is CASSPGLAGEETQYF. DNA for the CDR3: TGTGCCAGCAGCCCGGGACTAGCGGGAGAAGAGACCCAGTACTTC.

The V gene is TRBV9, the J gene TRBJ2-5, with 9 bases matching TRBD2. Trimming removed 5 bases from V and 2 bases from J; junction bases left unmatched: 10. The CDR3 is 16 residues long. Germline-derived CDR1 and CDR2 are SGDLS and YYNGEE. The CDR3 bases are TGTGCCAGCAGTGCCGGGACTAGCCCCCAGCAAGAGACCCAGTACTTC. It translates to CASSAGTSPQQETQYF.

This clonotype was counted between two and nine times. V usage is TRBV3-1 and J usage is TRBJ2-3; tentatively, D is TRBD2 (5 bases). Trimming stripped 4 bases from V and 2 bases from J, with 10 bases between. The CDR3 totals 14 residues. Germline V lookup: CDR1 LGHDT, CDR2 YNNKEL (reference sequence). DNA for the CDR3: TGTGCCAGCAGCCCCCGCGGGTTCACAGATACGCAGTATTTT. Protein sequence: CASSPRGFTDTQYF.

The genes are TRBV12-3 or TRBV12-4 and TRBJ1-1, with 9 positions matching TRBD1. This CDR3 contains 15 residues. The V gene end was trimmed by 6 bases and the J gene end by 4 bases; junction bases not matched to a gene: 9. DNA for the CDR3: TGTGCCAGCAGGTCGTACAGGGGGCGCCCCACTGAAGCTTTCTTT. Translating gives CASRSYRGRPTEAFF.

The chain has TRBV30 and TRBJ2-6, with a weak D call TRBD2 (6 bases). Germline CDR1 and CDR2: GTSNPN and SVGIG (reference sequence). Trimming left V 0 bases short and J 4 bases short, with 10 bases between. The CDR3 has 15 amino acids. For the CDR3, the DNA is TGTGCCTGGAGTGTAGGCGGGGCAGGGGCCAACGTCCTGACTTTC. Its protein is CAWSVGGAGANVLTF.

This chain uses TRBV5-6 with TRBJ2-7, with D hard to call. The CDR3 spans 12 residues. The ends were cut back, 7 bases at V and 5 bases at J, with 13 bases in the middle. Germline V lookup: CDR1 SGHDT, CDR2 YYEEEE. CDR3 in amino acids: CASGRPLHEQYF. The DNA for the CDR3 is TGTGCCAGCGGCAGGCCGCTCCACGAGCAGTACTTC.

A few counts support this clonotype. V and J are TRBV4-2 and TRBJ2-1; D remains ambiguous. Trimming removed 8 bases from V and 5 bases from J, with 19 bases in between. CDR3 length equals 15 residues. In germline, CDR1 is LGHNA, CDR2 YNFKEQ. The CDR3 DNA is TGTGCCAGCCAAAGACAAAAAGAGGAGAACAATGAGCAGTTCTTC. Amino acid sequence: CASQRQKEENNEQFF.

The chain joins TRBV7-2 to TRBJ2-1; 8 bases are shared with TRBD1. V shed 0 bases and J 8 bases; nucleotides not matched to a gene: 6. Germline V gene lookup returns CDR1 SGHTA and CDR2 FQGNSA. The CDR3 runs 15 residues. CDR3 in amino acids: CASSLARGLGYEQFF. CDR3 DNA sequence: TGTGCCAGCAGCTTAGCCAGGGGGCTCGGCTATGAGCAGTTCTTC.

The gene calls are TRBV24-1 and TRBJ1-5; TRBD1 agrees at 8 bases. The CDR3 extends over 16 amino acids. Germline assignment: CDR1 KGHDR and CDR2 SFDVKD. The ends lost 2 bases at V and 3 bases at J; junction bases unmatched: 5. This CDR3 is CATSDSGQGNNQPQHF. The DNA for the CDR3 is TGTGCCACCAGTGATTCAGGACAGGGAAACAATCAGCCCCAGCATTTT.

The rearrangement uses TRBV2 and TRBJ2-3; D could derive from TRBD1 or TRBD2 (5 bases each). Germline lookup yields CDR1 SNHLY and CDR2 FYNNEI. V gave up 7 bases and J gave up 2 bases, with 13 bases separating them. The CDR3 is 14 residues long. The CDR3 DNA follows: TGTGCCAGCATTGGGACGATAAACACAGATACGCAGTATTTT. This codes for CASIGTINTDTQYF.